The 28 T cell receptor beta chains below come from one sample, sequenced in a study of blood T cell repertoires in COVID-19. Sequenced by immunoSEQ multiplex PCR; TCRdb stores in-frame clones only, minus some. The sample carries about 170,000 clones, about 90% recorded once. Sequencing was performed on PBMCs or T cells enriched from blood (not recorded which). The receptors stem from a woman aged 45-59 years who had recovered from COVID-19.

The chain joins TRBV27 to TRBJ2-1; 12 nucleotides align to TRBD1. Trimming removed 2 bases from V and 5 bases from J; junction bases left unmatched: 13. Germline V CDR1 and CDR2: MNHEY, SMNVEV (reference sequence). The CDR3 runs to 19 residues. The CDR3 region is CASSLNRDRGRRVHNEQFF. CDR3 DNA sequence: TGTGCCAGCAGTTTAAACCGGGACAGGGGGCGAAGAGTCCACAATGAGCAGTTCTTC.

The chain uses TRBV19 and TRBJ2-1; D might be TRBD2 (6 bases). Looked up from germline, CDR1 is LNHDA and CDR2 is SQIVND (reference sequence). Between the trimmed V and J ends, which lost 3 bases and 4 bases, there was a span of 19 bases. The CDR3 is 17 amino acids. The CDR3 protein is CASSMDDGGTLYNEQFF. The CDR3 DNA reads as TGTGCCAGTAGTATGGACGATGGCGGGACCCTTTACAATGAGCAGTTCTTC.

This clone was counted a few times. The chain recombines TRBV13 with TRBJ1-1; D might be TRBD1 (5 bases). The CDR3 length is 14 residues. V was shortened by 7 bases and J by 1 base, with 13 bases between the two germline ends. Germline CDR1 reads PRHDT; CDR2 reads FYEKMQ (reference sequence). CDR3 sequence (DNA): TGTGCCAGCATCGTTAGGGGTCGGAACACTGAAGCTTTCTTT. Protein product: CASIVRGRNTEAFF.

The chain couples TRBV7-9 to TRBJ2-6; no definite D call. Trimming pared 8 bases from V and 0 bases from J, leaving 11 bases between. This CDR3 has 15 amino acids. Germline CDR1 is SEHNR and CDR2 is FQNEAQ (reference sequence). The CDR3 coding sequence is TGTGCCAGCGGTATGACAAGCTCTGGGGCCAACGTCCTGACTTTC. Translating it yields CASGMTSSGANVLTF.

This chain links TRBV11-2 with TRBJ2-3; D might be TRBD1 (5 bases). CDR3 length: 13 amino acids. CDR1 and CDR2 (germline): SGHAT, FQNNGV. The V gene lost 3 bases and the J gene lost 5 bases, with 9 bases spanning the gap. DNA of the CDR3: TGTGCCAGCAGCTTGGGGCGTGGAGATACGCAGTATTTT. Residues: CASSLGRGDTQYF.

The chain joins TRBV6-5 to TRBJ2-7; TRBD2 aligns across 11 bases. The V and J ends lost 7 bases and 2 bases, in that order; junction bases with no gene match: 7. This CDR3 is 15 amino acids long. The germline V gene encodes CDR1 MNHEY and CDR2 SVGAGI. CDR3 sequence reads: CASTVTSGIPYEQYF. CDR3 bases: TGTGCCAGCACTGTGACTAGCGGGATCCCCTACGAGCAGTACTTC.

The V and J genes are TRBV6-6 and TRBJ2-7; D gene ambiguous. The CDR3 totals 14 residues. In germline, CDR1 is MNHNY, CDR2 SVGAGI (reference sequence). Trimming cost V 0 bases and J 0 bases, with 6 bases left between them. CDR3 residues: CASSYSAGSYEQYF. CDR3 bases: TGTGCCAGCAGTTACTCGGCTGGCTCCTACGAGCAGTACTTC.

This sequence joins TRBV4-1 and TRBJ2-7; the match to TRBD2 covers 7 bases. The germline CDR1 and CDR2 sequences are MGHRA and YSYEKL. Trimming cost V 3 bases and J 2 bases; bases outside gene matches: 4. The CDR3 is 14 amino acids. The CDR3 nucleotides read TGCGCCAGCAGCCAGGCTAGCGGAACCTACGAGCAGTACTTC. As protein: CASSQASGTYEQYF.

The CDR3 nucleotides read TGTGCCAGCCAGCGGGCCGGGGAGCTGTTTTTT. Its protein is CASQRAGELFF. This chain uses TRBV28 with TRBJ2-2; D perhaps matches TRBD2 (6 bases). Per germline, CDR1 MDHEN and CDR2 SYDVKM. CDR3 length equals 11 residues. Between the trimmed V and J ends, which lost 8 bases and 6 bases, there was a span of 7 bases.

The rearrangement links TRBV13 to TRBJ2-1, with D maybe TRBD2 (7 bases). Germline assignment: CDR1 PRHDT and CDR2 FYEKMQ (reference sequence). Trimming removed 5 bases from V and 9 bases from J, with 23 bases in between. This CDR3 is built from 16 residues. The CDR3 bases are TGTGCCAGCAGCCCGGGACTACAGGCAAAAGGGGGTGAGCAGTTCTTC. The encoded protein is CASSPGLQAKGGEQFF.

CDR3 sequence: CAWNRQITGELFF. CDR3 DNA: TGTGCCTGGAACCGACAGATCACCGGGGAGCTGTTTTTT. This sequence joins TRBV30 and TRBJ2-2; perhaps TRBD1 as D (5 bases). The CDR3 totals 13 residues. Deletions cut 4 bases from V and 4 bases from J, with 10 bases between. CDR1 and CDR2 from the germline V gene are GTSNPN and SVGIG (reference sequence).

The chain combines TRBV7-2 with TRBJ2-4; 7 positions agree with TRBD2. The length of the CDR3 is 16 residues. The germline V gene encodes CDR1 SGHTA and CDR2 FQGNSA. V lost 1 base, J lost 0 bases, and 3 bases stayed unmatched. The CDR3 spells CASSLVAGLAKNIQYF. The CDR3 coding sequence is TGTGCCAGCAGCTTAGTAGCGGGCCTAGCCAAAAACATTCAGTACTTC.

This rearrangement joins TRBV5-1 to TRBJ2-1; D is perhaps TRBD1 (5 bases). V lost 4 bases, J lost 8 bases, and 16 bases lay in between. CDR3 length: 14 amino acids. CDR1 and CDR2 from the germline V gene are SGHRS and YFSETQ. As DNA, the CDR3 is TGCGCCAGCAGCCTAGGGGAAGTGGTTTATGAGCAGTTCTTC. Amino acid sequence: CASSLGEVVYEQFF. The variable domain in full, completed from reference TRBV5-1 and TRBJ2-1, reads KAGVTQTPRYLIKTRGQQVTLSCSPISGHRSVSWYQQTPGQGLQFLFEYFSETQRNKGNFPGRFSGRQFSNSRSEMNVSTLELGDSALYLCASSLGEVVYEQFFGPGTRLTVL.

V and J are TRBV2 and TRBJ1-5; 8 nucleotides agree with TRBD1. This CDR3 contains 13 residues. J lost 6 bases, V lost 5 bases, and 3 bases had no gene match. Germline V gene data show CDR1 as SNHLY and CDR2 as FYNNEI. CDR3 coding DNA: TGTGCCAGCAGTCTACAGGGGGGTCAGCCCCAGCATTTT. It codes for CASSLQGGQPQHF.

The rearrangement joins TRBV5-8 to TRBJ2-1; TRBD2 matches 9 bases. The germline CDR1 and CDR2 sequences are SGHTS and YDEGEE. Trimming took 0 bases from V and 4 from J; bases not matched to a gene: 5. This CDR3 is 16 amino acids long. For the CDR3, the DNA is TGTGCCAGCAGCTTGGAGCGAGCGGGAGGATACAATGAGCAGTTCTTC. This encodes CASSLERAGGYNEQFF.

The chain carries TRBV2 and TRBJ1-6; D might be TRBD1 (5 bases). The CDR3 length is 15 residues. The V and J ends lost 5 bases and 3 bases respectively, with 11 bases between them. CDR1 is SNHLY, CDR2 FYNNEI, per germline. The chain's CDR3 is CASSPGQSYNSPLHF. CDR3 coding DNA: TGTGCCAGCAGTCCCGGACAAAGCTATAATTCACCCCTCCACTTT.

The V call is TRBV6-2 or TRBV6-3, the J call TRBJ2-5, with 10 positions matching TRBD2. V lost 6 bases and J lost 4; bases outside the gene matches: 20. The CDR3 is 19 amino acids. In germline, CDR1 is MNHEY, CDR2 SVGEGT. CDR3: CASSPLKGASGRRGETQYF. The CDR3, as DNA: TGTGCCAGCAGCCCTCTAAAGGGGGCTAGCGGGAGAAGGGGAGAGACCCAGTACTTC.

The table lists this clone with a few counts. The chain employs TRBV28 and TRBJ1-5; TRBD1 matches at 8 bases. V was clipped by 4 bases and J by 4 bases; unmatched bases: 6. This CDR3 region has 15 residues. Germline lookup yields CDR1 MDHEN and CDR2 SYDVKM. This chain's CDR3 is CASSSPRQGNQPQHF. CDR3 bases: TGTGCCAGCAGTTCCCCCCGACAGGGGAATCAGCCCCAGCATTTT.

The J gene is TRBJ1-1, the V gene TRBV18, with a weak D call TRBD1 (5 bases). Germline V CDR1 and CDR2: KGHSH, LQKENI. V was cut by 3 bases and J by 1 base, with 9 bases left in between. The CDR3 contains 14 residues. The CDR3 DNA is TGTGCCAGCTCACCGGGAGGGACGAACACTGAAGCTTTCTTT. Protein product: CASSPGGTNTEAFF. The full variable domain, rest sourced from reference TRBV18 and TRBJ1-1, is NAGVMQNPRHLVRRRGQEARLRCSPMKGHSHVYWYRQLPEEGLKFMVYLQKENIIDESGMPKERFSAEFPKEGPSILRIQQVVRGDSAAYFCASSPGGTNTEAFFGQGTRLTVV.

The rearrangement links TRBV7-8 to TRBJ2-5, with 10 bases identical to TRBD1. Germline trimming cut 8 bases from V and 5 bases from J; bases unmatched to any gene: 5. This CDR3 has 13 residues. Germline V gene data show CDR1 as SGHVS and CDR2 as FQNEAQ. CDR3 amino acids: CASRQGAQETQYF. The DNA of the CDR3 is TGTGCCAGCCGACAGGGGGCCCAGGAGACCCAGTACTTC. Together with reference TRBV7-8 and TRBJ2-5, the CDR3 gives the full variable domain: GAGVSQSPRYKVAKRGQDVALRCDPISGHVSLFWYQQALGQGPEFLTYFQNEAQLDKSGLPSDRFFAERPEGSVSTLKIQRTQQEDSAVYLCASRQGAQETQYFGPGTRLLVL.

The J gene is TRBJ1-3, the V gene TRBV2; D may be TRBD1 (6 bases). Trimming removed 9 bases at V and 4 bases at J, with 13 bases between. The CDR3 covers 13 residues. Germline values: CDR1 SNHLY, CDR2 FYNNEI. CDR3 sequence (DNA): TGTGCCAGTTCAACAGGGCCGGGAAACACCATATATTTT. The encoded protein is CASSTGPGNTIYF.

The chain links TRBV20-1 to TRBJ1-5, with 7 bases lining up with TRBD1. Trimming took 3 bases from V and 0 from J; bases not matched to a gene: 11. This CDR3 is built from 17 residues. Per germline, CDR1 DFQATT and CDR2 SNEGSKA (reference sequence). CDR3: CSASRTGSIYSNQPQHF. The CDR3 DNA sequence: TGCAGTGCTAGTAGGACAGGATCAATATATAGCAATCAGCCCCAGCATTTT.

V gene TRBV2 combines with J gene TRBJ2-1; TRBD1 matches at 8 bases. Losses at the gene ends were 4 bases for V and 9 bases for J; bases not matched to a gene: 8. Germline CDR1 and CDR2: SNHLY and FYNNEI. The CDR3 has 14 residues. CDR3 sequence: CASSGTGNIVEQFF. Here the CDR3 DNA reads TGTGCCAGCAGTGGGACAGGGAACATAGTTGAGCAGTTCTTC.

The gene calls are TRBV2 and TRBJ1-5, with D perhaps TRBD1 (6 bases). V was clipped by 7 bases and J by 6 bases, with 13 bases between them. The germline V gene has CDR1 SNHLY and CDR2 FYNNEI. This CDR3 is 13 amino acids long. CDR3: CASTPGQIQPQHF. The CDR3 DNA reads TGTGCCAGCACCCCCGGACAGATTCAGCCCCAGCATTTT.

The V call is TRBV3-1 (or the pseudogene TRBV3-2), the J call TRBJ2-2; TRBD2 matches 14 bases. This CDR3 is built from 17 residues. J lost 5 bases, V lost 7 bases, and 9 bases had no gene match. The V gene's germline CDR1 is LGHDT and CDR2 YNNKEL (reference sequence). The chain's CDR3 is CASMKGLAGVGTGELFF. CDR3 DNA sequence: TGTGCCAGCATGAAGGGACTAGCGGGAGTGGGAACCGGGGAGCTGTTTTTT.

The chain has TRBV5-1 and TRBJ2-7; D is unclear. Trimming removed 5 bases at V and 5 bases at J, with 17 bases between. The CDR3 is 14 amino acids. Germline CDR1 and CDR2: SGHRS and YFSETQ. In DNA form, the CDR3 reads TGCGCCAGCAGTCTGGCCCCAACGTTGAACGAGCAGTACTTC. Translation gives CASSLAPTLNEQYF.

The V and J genes are TRBV9 and TRBJ2-4; 9 bases line up with TRBD1. J was trimmed by 6 bases and V by 5 bases; bases with no gene match: 6. There are 14 residues in the CDR3. Germline CDR1 reads SGDLS; CDR2 reads YYNGEE. In DNA form, the CDR3 reads TGTGCCAGCAGTGCAAGACAGGGGGGAAACATTCAGTACTTC. Protein sequence: CASSARQGGNIQYF.

This clone has just one count. The chain is built from TRBV7-8 and TRBJ2-7; D is uncertain. V was trimmed by 5 bases and J by 2 bases, leaving 7 bases between them. The CDR3 contains 12 residues. Germline V lookup: CDR1 SGHVS, CDR2 FQNEAQ. CDR3: CASSLYAYEQYF. CDR3 DNA sequence: TGTGCCAGCAGCCTCTATGCCTACGAGCAGTACTTC.